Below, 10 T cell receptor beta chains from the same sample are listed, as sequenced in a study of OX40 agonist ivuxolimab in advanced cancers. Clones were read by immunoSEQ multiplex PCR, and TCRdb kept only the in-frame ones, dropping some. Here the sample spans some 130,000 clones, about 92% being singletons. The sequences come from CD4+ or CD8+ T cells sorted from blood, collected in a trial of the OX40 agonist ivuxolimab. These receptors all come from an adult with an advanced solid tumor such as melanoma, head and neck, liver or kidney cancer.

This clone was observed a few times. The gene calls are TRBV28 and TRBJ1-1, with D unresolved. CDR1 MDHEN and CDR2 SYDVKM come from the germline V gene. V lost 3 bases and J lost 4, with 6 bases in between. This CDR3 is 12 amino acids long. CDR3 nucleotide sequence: TGTGCCAGCAGTTTGGAGTTCACTGAAGCTTTCTTT. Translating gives CASSLEFTEAFF. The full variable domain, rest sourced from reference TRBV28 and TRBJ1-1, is DVKVTQSSRYLVKRTGEKVFLECVQDMDHENMFWYRQDPGLGLRLIYFSYDVKMKEKGDIPEGYSVSREKKERFSLILESASTNQTSMYLCASSLEFTEAFFGQGTRLTVV.

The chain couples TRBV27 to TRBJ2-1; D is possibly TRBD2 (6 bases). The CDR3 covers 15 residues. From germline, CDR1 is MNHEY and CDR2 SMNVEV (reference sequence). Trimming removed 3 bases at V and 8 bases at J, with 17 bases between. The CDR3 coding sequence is TGTGCCAGCAGTTTTGGCTGGGGGGAGATTGATGAGCAGTTCTTC. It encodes CASSFGWGEIDEQFF.

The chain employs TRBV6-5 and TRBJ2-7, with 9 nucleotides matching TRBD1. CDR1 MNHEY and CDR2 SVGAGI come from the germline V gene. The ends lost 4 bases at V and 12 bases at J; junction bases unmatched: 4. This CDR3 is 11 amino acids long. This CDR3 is CASSSGTGLYF. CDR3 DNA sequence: TGTGCCAGCAGTTCCGGGACAGGGCTGTACTTC.

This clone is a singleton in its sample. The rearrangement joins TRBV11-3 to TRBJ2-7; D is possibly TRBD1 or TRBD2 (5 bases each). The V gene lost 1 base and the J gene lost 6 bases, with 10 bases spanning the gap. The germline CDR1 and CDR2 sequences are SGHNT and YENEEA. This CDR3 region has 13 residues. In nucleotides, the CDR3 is TGTGCCAGCAGCTTAGGGGGCGGAGGCGAGCAGTACTTC. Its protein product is CASSLGGGGEQYF.

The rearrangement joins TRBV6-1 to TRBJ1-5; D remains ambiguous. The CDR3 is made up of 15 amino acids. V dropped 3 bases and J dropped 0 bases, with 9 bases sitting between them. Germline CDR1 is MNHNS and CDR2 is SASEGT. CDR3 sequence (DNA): TGTGCCAGCAGTGACGGAAGCCTTAGCAATCAGCCCCAGCATTTT. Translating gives CASSDGSLSNQPQHF.

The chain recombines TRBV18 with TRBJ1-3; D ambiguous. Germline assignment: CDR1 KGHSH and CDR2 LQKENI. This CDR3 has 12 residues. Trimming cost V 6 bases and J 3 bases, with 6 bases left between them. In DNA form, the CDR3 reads TGTGCCAGCTCGGGGTATGGAAACACCATATATTTT. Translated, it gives CASSGYGNTIYF.

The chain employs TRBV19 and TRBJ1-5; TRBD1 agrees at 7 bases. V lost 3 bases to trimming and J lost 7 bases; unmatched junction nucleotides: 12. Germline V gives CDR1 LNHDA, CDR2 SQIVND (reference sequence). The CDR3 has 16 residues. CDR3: CASSITGVVEGQPQHF. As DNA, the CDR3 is TGTGCCAGTAGTATCACAGGGGTAGTTGAGGGCCAGCCCCAGCATTTT.

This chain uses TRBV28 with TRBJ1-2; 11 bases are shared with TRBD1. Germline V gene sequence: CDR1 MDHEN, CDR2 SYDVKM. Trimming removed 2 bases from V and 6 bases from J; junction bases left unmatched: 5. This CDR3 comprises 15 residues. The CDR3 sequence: CASSLPPGQGDGYTF. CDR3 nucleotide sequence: TGTGCCAGCAGTTTACCCCCGGGACAGGGGGATGGCTACACCTTC.

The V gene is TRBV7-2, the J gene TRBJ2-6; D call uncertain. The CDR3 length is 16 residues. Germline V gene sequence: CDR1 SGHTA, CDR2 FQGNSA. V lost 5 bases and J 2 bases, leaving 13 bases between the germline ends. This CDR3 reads CASSIRTRPGANVLTF. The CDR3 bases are TGTGCCAGCAGCATCAGGACCAGGCCTGGGGCCAACGTCCTGACTTTC.

CDR3 nucleotide sequence: TGTGCCAGCAGACCTTCGACTAGCTCACCCAAGAGTGAGCAGTTCTTC. Amino acids: CASRPSTSSPKSEQFF. The J gene is TRBJ2-1, the V gene TRBV7-3; 7 nucleotides agree with TRBD2. This CDR3 is built from 16 residues. Per germline, CDR1 SGHTA and CDR2 FQGTGA. The V and J ends lost 6 bases and 9 bases, in that order; junction bases with no gene match: 17.